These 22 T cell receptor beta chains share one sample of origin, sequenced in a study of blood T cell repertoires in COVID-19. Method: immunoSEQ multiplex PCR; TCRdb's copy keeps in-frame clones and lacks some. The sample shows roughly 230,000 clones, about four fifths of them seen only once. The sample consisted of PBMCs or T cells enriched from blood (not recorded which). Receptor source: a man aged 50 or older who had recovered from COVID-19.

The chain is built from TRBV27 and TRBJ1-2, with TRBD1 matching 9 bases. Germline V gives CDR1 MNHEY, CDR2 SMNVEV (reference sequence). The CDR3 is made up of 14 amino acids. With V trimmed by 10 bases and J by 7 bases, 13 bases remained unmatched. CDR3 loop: CATRPVGQGFGYTF. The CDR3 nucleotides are TGTGCCACCCGACCTGTGGGACAGGGTTTTGGCTACACCTTC.

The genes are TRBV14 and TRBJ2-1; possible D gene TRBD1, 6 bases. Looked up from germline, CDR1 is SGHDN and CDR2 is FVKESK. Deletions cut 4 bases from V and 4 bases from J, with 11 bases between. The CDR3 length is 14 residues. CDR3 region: CASSLTGNYNEQFF. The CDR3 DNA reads TGTGCCAGCAGCCTGACAGGAAATTACAATGAGCAGTTCTTC.

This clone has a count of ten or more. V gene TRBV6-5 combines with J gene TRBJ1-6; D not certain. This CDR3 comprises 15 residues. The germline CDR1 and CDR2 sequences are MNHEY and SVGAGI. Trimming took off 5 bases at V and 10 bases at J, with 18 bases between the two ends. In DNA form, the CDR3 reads TGTGCCAGCAGTCAATCTCTGTCGCGGGGATCACCCCTCCACTTT. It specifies CASSQSLSRGSPLHF.

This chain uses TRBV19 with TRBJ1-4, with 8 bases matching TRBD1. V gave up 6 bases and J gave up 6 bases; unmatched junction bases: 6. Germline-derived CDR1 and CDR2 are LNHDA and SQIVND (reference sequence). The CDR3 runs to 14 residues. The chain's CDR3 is CASRVQGADEKLFF. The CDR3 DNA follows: TGTGCCAGTAGGGTCCAGGGGGCTGATGAAAAACTGTTTTTT.

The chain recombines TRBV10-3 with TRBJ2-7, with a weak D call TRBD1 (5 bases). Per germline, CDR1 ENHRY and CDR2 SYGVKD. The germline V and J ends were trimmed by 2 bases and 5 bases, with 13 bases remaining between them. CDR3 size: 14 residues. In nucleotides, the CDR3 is TGTGCCATCAGTGAGACACAGGTATCGGACGAGCAGTACTTC. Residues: CAISETQVSDEQYF.

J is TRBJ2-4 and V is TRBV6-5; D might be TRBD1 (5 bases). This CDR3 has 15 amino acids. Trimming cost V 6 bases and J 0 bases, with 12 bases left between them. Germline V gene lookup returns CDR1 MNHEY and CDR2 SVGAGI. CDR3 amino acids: CASRPSRVAKNIQYF. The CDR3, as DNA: TGTGCCAGCAGACCCAGCAGGGTAGCCAAAAACATTCAGTACTTC.

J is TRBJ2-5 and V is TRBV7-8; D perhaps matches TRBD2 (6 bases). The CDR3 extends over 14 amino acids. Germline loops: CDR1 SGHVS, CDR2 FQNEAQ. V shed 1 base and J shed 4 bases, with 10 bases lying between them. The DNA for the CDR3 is TGTGCCAGCAGCTTAGGGGTCGGGGGAGAGACCCAGTACTTC. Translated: CASSLGVGGETQYF.

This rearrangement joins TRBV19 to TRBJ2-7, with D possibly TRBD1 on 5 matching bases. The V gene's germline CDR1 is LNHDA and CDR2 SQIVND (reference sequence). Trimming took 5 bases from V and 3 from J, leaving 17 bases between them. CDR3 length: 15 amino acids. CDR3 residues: CASSPRRQGLYEQYF. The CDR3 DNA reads TGTGCCAGTAGTCCTCGCCGGCAGGGTCTCTACGAGCAGTACTTC.

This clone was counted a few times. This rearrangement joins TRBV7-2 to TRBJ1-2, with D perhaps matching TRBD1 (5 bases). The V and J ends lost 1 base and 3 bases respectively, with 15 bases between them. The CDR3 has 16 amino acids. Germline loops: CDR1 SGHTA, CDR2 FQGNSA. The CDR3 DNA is TGTGCCAGCAGCTTAGGGGGGAGTAGGAGGGACTATGGCTACACCTTC. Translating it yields CASSLGGSRRDYGYTF.

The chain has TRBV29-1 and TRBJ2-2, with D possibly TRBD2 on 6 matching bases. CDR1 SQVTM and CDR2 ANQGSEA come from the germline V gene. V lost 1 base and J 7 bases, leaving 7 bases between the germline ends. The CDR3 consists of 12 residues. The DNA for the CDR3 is TGCAGCGTTGAAGGGGGAGGCGGGGAGCTGTTTTTT. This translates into CSVEGGGGELFF.

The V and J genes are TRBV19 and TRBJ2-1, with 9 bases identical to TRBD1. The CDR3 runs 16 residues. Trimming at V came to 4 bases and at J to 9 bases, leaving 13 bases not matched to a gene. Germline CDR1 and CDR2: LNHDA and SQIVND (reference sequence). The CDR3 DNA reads TGTGCCAGTAGTAGCGCGGGACAGGGATTTCGTGGTGAGCAGTTCTTC. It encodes CASSSAGQGFRGEQFF.

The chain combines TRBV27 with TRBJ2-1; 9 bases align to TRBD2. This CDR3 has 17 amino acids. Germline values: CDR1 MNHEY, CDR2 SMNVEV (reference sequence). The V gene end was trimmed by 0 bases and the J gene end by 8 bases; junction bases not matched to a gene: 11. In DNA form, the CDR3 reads TGTGCCAGCAGTTTATCGAGGTGGCGGGAGGGCCTCCATGAGCAGTTCTTC. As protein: CASSLSRWREGLHEQFF.

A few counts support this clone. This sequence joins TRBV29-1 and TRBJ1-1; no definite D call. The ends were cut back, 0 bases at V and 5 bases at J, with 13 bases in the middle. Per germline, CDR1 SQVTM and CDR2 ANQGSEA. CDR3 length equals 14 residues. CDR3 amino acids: CSVEDSRRRTEAFF. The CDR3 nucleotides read TGCAGCGTTGAAGACTCCCGTAGAAGAACTGAAGCTTTCTTT.

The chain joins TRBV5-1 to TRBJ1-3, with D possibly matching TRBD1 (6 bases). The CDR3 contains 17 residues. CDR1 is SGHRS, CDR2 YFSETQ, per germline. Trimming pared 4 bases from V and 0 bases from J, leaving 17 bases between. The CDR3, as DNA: TGCGCCAGCAGCCTGGACCCTGACAGGACCTCTGGAAACACCATATATTTT. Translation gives CASSLDPDRTSGNTIYF. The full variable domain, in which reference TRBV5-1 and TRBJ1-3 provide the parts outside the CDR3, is KAGVTQTPRYLIKTRGQQVTLSCSPISGHRSVSWYQQTPGQGLQFLFEYFSETQRNKGNFPGRFSGRQFSNSRSEMNVSTLELGDSALYLCASSLDPDRTSGNTIYFGEGSWLTVV.

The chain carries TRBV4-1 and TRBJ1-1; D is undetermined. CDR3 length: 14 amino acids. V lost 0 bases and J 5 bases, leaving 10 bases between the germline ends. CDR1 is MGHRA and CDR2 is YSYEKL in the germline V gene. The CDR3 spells CASSQEVGVTEAFF. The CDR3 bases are TGCGCCAGCAGCCAAGAAGTAGGAGTTACTGAAGCTTTCTTT.

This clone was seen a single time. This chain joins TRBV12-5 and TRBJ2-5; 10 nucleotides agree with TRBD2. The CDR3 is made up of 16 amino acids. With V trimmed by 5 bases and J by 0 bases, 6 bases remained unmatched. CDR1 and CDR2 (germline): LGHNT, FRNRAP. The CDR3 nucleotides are TGTGCTAGTGGTGGCCAGCGGGGGGGGTACCAAGAGACCCAGTACTTC. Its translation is CASGGQRGGYQETQYF.

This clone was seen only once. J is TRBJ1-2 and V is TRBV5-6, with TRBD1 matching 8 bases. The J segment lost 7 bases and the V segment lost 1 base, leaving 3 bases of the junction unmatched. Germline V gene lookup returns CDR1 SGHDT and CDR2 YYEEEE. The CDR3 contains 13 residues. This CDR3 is CASSLYDRGGYTF. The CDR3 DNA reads TGTGCCAGCAGCTTGTACGACAGGGGTGGCTACACCTTC.

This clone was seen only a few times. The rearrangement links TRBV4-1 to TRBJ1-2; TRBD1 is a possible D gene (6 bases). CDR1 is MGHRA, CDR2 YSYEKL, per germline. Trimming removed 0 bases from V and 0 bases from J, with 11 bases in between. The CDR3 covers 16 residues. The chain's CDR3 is CASSQETGRSNYGYTF. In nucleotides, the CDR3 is TGCGCCAGCAGCCAAGAGACAGGCAGATCTAACTATGGCTACACCTTC.

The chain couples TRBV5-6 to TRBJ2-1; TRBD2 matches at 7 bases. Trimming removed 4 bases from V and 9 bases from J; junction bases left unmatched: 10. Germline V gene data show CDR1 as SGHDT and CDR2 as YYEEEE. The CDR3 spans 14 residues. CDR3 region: CASSQGLGFVEQFF. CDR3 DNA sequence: TGTGCCAGCAGCCAAGGACTAGGTTTCGTTGAGCAGTTCTTC.

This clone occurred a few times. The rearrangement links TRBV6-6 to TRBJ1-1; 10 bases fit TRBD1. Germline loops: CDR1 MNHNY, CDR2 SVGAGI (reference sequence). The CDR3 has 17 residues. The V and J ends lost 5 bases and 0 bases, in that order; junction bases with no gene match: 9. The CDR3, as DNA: TGTGCCAGCAGTCCCAGGACAGGGGGGTTGCTGAACACTGAAGCTTTCTTT. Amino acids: CASSPRTGGLLNTEAFF.

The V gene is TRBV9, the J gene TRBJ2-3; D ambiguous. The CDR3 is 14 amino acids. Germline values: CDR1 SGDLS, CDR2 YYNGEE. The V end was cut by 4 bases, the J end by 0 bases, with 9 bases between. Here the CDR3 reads CASSTVVSTDTQYF. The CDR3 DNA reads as TGTGCCAGCAGCACAGTCGTTAGCACAGATACGCAGTATTTT.

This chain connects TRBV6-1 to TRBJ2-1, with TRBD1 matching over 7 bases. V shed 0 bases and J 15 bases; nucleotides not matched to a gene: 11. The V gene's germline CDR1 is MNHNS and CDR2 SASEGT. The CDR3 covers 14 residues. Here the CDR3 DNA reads TGTGCCAGCAGTGAAGCGTTAGAGGGGGCAATCAGGTTCTTC. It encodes CASSEALEGAIRFF.